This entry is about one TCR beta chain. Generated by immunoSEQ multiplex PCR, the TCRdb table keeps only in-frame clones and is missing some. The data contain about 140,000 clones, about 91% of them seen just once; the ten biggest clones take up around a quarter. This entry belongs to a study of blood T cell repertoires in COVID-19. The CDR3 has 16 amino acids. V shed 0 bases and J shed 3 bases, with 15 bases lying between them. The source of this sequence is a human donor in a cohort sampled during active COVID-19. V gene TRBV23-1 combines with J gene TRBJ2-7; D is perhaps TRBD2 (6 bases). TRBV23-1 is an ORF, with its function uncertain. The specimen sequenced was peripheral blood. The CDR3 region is CASSQSEGQYDYEQYF. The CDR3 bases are TGCGCCAGCAGTCAATCGGAGGGTCAGTATGACTACGAGCAGTACTTC.